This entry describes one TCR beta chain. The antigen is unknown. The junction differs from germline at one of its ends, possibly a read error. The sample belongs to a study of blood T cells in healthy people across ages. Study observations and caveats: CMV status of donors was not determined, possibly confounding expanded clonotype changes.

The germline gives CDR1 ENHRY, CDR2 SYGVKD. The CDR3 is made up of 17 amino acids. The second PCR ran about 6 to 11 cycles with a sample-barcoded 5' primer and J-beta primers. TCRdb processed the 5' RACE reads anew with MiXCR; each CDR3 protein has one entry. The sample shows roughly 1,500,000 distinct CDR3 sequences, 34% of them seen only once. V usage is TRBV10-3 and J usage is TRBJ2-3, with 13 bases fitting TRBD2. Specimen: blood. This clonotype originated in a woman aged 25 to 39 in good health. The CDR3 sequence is CAISESQGLAGSDAQYF. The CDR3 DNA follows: TGTGCCATCAGTGAGTCCCAGGGACTAGCGGGGTCAGATGCGCAGTATTTT.